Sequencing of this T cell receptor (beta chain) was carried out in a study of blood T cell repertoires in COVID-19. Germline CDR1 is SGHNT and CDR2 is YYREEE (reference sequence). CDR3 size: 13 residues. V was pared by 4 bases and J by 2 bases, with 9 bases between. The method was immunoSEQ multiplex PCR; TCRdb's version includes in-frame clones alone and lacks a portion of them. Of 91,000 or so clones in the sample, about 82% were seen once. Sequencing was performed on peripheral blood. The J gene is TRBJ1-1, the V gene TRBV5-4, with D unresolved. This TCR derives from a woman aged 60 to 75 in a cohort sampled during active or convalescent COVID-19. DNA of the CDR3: TGTGCCAGCAGCCTGGCGGGAAACACTGAAGCTTTCTTT. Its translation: CASSLAGNTEAFF.